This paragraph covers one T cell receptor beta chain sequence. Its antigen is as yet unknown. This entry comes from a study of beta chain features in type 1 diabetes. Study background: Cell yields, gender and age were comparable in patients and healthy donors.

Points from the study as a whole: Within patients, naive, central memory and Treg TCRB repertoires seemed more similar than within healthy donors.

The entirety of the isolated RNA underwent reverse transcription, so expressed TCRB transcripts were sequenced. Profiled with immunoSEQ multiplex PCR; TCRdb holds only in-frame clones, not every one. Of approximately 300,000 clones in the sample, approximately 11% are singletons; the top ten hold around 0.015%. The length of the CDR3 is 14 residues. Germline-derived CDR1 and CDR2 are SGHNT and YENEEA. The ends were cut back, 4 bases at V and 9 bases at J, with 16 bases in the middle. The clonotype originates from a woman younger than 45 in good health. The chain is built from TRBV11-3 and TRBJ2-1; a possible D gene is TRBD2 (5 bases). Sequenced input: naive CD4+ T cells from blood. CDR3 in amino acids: CASSSERMTSEQFF. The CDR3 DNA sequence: TGTGCCAGCAGCTCCGAGCGGATGACGAGTGAGCAGTTCTTC. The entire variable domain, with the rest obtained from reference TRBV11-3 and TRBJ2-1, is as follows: EAGVVQSPRYKIIEKKQPVAFWCNPISGHNTLYWYLQNLGQGPELLIRYENEEAVDDSQLPKDRFSAERLKGVDSTLKIQPAELGDSAVYLCASSSERMTSEQFFGPGTRLTVL.